A single sample gave rise to the 10 T cell receptor beta chains below, sequenced in a study of blood T cells in healthy people across ages. The second PCR ran about 7 to 12 cycles with a sample-barcoded 5' primer and J-beta primers. TCRdb analysed the 5' RACE reads with MiXCR anew, one entry per CDR3 protein. The sample lists 750,000 to 950,000 distinct CDR3 sequences, roughly 53% occurring once. Source material: blood. These TCRs come from an elderly man in good health.

The gene calls are TRBV28 and TRBJ2-3, with 7 bases aligning to TRBD1. Germline assignment: CDR1 MDHEN and CDR2 SYDVKM. V was pared by 1 base and J by 14 bases, with 6 bases of the junction left unmatched. CDR3 length: 12 residues. CDR3: CASSLLQGYAYF. CDR3 coding DNA: TGTGCCAGCAGTTTATTACAGGGGTACGCGTATTTT.

This clonotype was seen once. One end of the junction varies from germline; a read error may be responsible. This sequence joins TRBV9 and TRBJ2-4, with 8 nucleotides matching TRBD1. This CDR3 has 11 amino acids. Germline V CDR1 and CDR2: SGDLS, YYNGEE. The CDR3 spells CASGQGYEQCF. The DNA for the CDR3 is TGTGCCAGCGGACAGGGATACGAGCAGTGCTTC.

This clonotype came up once. The chain links TRBV20-1 to TRBJ2-7, with 10 nucleotides matching TRBD2. Trimming took 3 bases from V and 3 from J; bases not matched to a gene: 5. CDR1 is DFQATT and CDR2 is SNEGSKA in the germline V gene (reference sequence). The CDR3 covers 14 residues. CDR3 DNA: TGCAGTGCTAGGCGAACTAGCGGGATCTACGAGCAGTACTTC. Translation: CSARRTSGIYEQYF.

This clonotype was detected ten times or more. The chain is built from TRBV9 and TRBJ2-7; 13 bases agree with TRBD2. CDR1 is SGDLS, CDR2 YYNGEE, per germline. The trim removed 2 bases at V and 6 bases at J, leaving 8 bases unmatched. The CDR3 spans 16 residues. CDR3 nucleotide sequence: TGTGCCAGCAGCGTCGGGACTAGCGGGACCCTTGGCGAGCAGTACTTC. Protein: CASSVGTSGTLGEQYF.

This chain connects TRBV12-3 or TRBV12-4 to TRBJ1-2; D might be TRBD1 (5 bases). V lost 6 bases, J lost 7 bases, and 15 bases lay in between. The CDR3 spans 13 residues. The CDR3 nucleotides are TGTGCCAGCAGCCCCGACAGATTAGGTGGCTACACCTTC. This sequence encodes CASSPDRLGGYTF.

This clonotype was detected once. The chain has TRBV27 and TRBJ1-2, with 9 nucleotides matching TRBD1. Germline V gene sequence: CDR1 MNHEY, CDR2 SMNVEV (reference sequence). The CDR3 extends over 13 amino acids. V was clipped by 6 bases and J by 6 bases; unmatched bases: 5. The CDR3 nucleotides are TGTGCCAGCAGCCCTGACAGGGGGGATGGCTACACCTTC. Translation: CASSPDRGDGYTF.

The genes are TRBV6-1 and TRBJ2-5, with TRBD2 matching over 10 bases. The germline V gene has CDR1 MNHNS and CDR2 SASEGT. This CDR3 region has 13 residues. Trimming took 10 bases from V and 3 from J; bases not matched to a gene: 5. The CDR3 nucleotides read TGTGCCACCATGGGACTAGCGAAAGAGACCCAGTACTTC. Residues: CATMGLAKETQYF.

The chain joins TRBV5-1 to TRBJ2-3, with TRBD2 matching over 9 bases. Germline CDR1 is SGHRS and CDR2 is YFSETQ. The CDR3 contains 17 residues. The J segment lost 3 bases and the V segment lost 3 bases, leaving 11 bases of the junction unmatched. The CDR3 DNA follows: TGCGCCAGCAGCTCATCGGTTAGCGGGAGAGGTACAGATACGCAGTATTTT. This gives the protein CASSSSVSGRGTDTQYF.

In this sample, this clonotype turned up a few times. At one end the junction does not follow the germline gene, possibly because of a read error. V and J are TRBV28 and TRBJ2-1; maybe TRBD2 (6 bases). The CDR3 runs to 16 residues. The germline gives CDR1 MDHEN, CDR2 SYDVKM. CDR3 amino acids: CASCPLVGGTYNEQFF. CDR3 in DNA: TGTGCCAGTTGCCCCTTAGTCGGCGGGACTTACAATGAGCAGTTCTTT.

The V call is TRBV28, the J call TRBJ2-3; D possibly corresponds to TRBD1 (6 bases). Germline lookup yields CDR1 MDHEN and CDR2 SYDVKM. The CDR3 has 15 amino acids. V was trimmed by 4 bases and J by 4 bases, leaving 15 bases between them. The CDR3 loop is CASSSNRVLADTQYF. The CDR3 DNA is TGTGCCAGCAGTTCCAACAGGGTTTTGGCAGATACGCAGTATTTT.